This T cell receptor beta chain originates from a study of identical twins. Study-wide results and caveats: For cord blood, abundant beta clonotypes had fewer insertions, unlike memory repertoires, which showed none.

This clonotype was counted a few times. Its antigen remains unknown. TCRdb re-derived calls from the 5' RACE reads in MiXCR, one entry per CDR3 protein. The data contain around 690,000 distinct CDR3 sequences, 20% to 25% of them singletons. Separately, the same data were catalogued under a study of T cells expressing NK-cell markers. That publication notes: TCR beta repertoires came from sorted CD3+CD56+NKG2C+, CD3+CD56+NKG2C- and CD3+CD56-NKG2C+ T cells. Among four donors, these clonotypes also ranked first in the CD3+CD56-NKG2C+ fraction.

This clonotype was sampled from a young woman in good health. Sequenced: PBMCs.

The CDR3 is CSVDRLNTEAFF. The CDR3 DNA reads TGCAGCGTGGACAGACTGAACACTGAAGCTTTCTTT. This chain joins TRBV29-1 and TRBJ1-1; a possible D gene is TRBD1 (6 bases). The V gene's germline CDR1 is SQVTM and CDR2 ANQGSEA. The CDR3 runs 12 residues. Trimming shortened V by 6 bases and J by 0 bases, and 8 bases separated the two germline ends.